This T cell receptor beta chain was retrieved from a study of T-cell memory formation after mild COVID-19. For the study at large: The study found TCR clusters largely donor specific.

General study points: Contracting clones from day 15 to 85 had balanced CD4/CD8; later expanders favoured CD4+. Detection of some responders pre-infection suggested pre-existing cross-reactive memory T cells participated. Researchers report contracting CD4+ clones mostly in CM and EM, with CD8+ clones in EMRA.

Comments on this clonotype: Its antigen remains unknown.

TCRdb fed the 5' RACE reads into MiXCR, producing one record per CDR3 protein. The data show 200,000 to 300,000 distinct CDR3 sequences, 15% to 20% seen once. Sequencing used PBMCs or a T cell subset sorted from them (not recorded which). The sequence was collected from a man aged 18 to 30 who had mild COVID-19 (a few samples of this study predate the infection). Cell type and time point are not known.

The CDR3 DNA is TGCAGTGCTAGACAGTCAACTAATGAAAAACTGTTTTTT. It codes for CSARQSTNEKLFF. This sequence joins TRBV20-1 and TRBJ1-4; D not resolved. Looked up from germline, CDR1 is DFQATT and CDR2 is SNEGSKA (reference sequence). V lost 2 bases to trimming and J lost 0 bases, with 4 bases between them. The CDR3 is 13 amino acids.